Presented here are 12 T cell receptor beta chains from one specimen sequenced in a study of post-analysis software for immune sequencing data. Whole-study findings and limits: Patients carried several TRBV segments more frequently than controls did, and TRBV5-6, TRBV5-1 and TRBV20-1 were among them.

The antigens these receptors bind are not known. Unique molecular identifiers tagged the TCR beta cDNA libraries. TCRdb itself ran the PCR reads through MiXCR, one entry per CDR3 protein. The sample records over 300,000 distinct CDR3 sequences, less than 35% being singletons. The sequencing input was blood. The receptors come from a girl between 5 and 17 years old with multiple sclerosis.

V gene TRBV27 combines with J gene TRBJ1-1; D possibly corresponds to TRBD1 (6 bases). V was pared by 5 bases and J by 3 bases, with 13 bases between. The germline CDR1 and CDR2 sequences are MNHEY and SMNVEV (reference sequence). This CDR3 spans 14 amino acids. This CDR3 reads CASSAGVGDTEAFF. CDR3 sequence (DNA): TGTGCCAGCAGTGCAGGGGTTGGAGACACTGAAGCTTTCTTT.

This chain uses TRBV29-1 with TRBJ2-6; D ambiguous. This CDR3 region has 14 residues. Trimming left V 2 bases short and J 0 bases short, with 5 bases between. Germline V gene data show CDR1 as SQVTM and CDR2 as ANQGSEA. The DNA for the CDR3 is TGCAGCGTTGAATCCTTCTCTGGGGCCAACGTCCTGACTTTC. Residues: CSVESFSGANVLTF.

The sample holds a few counts of this clonotype. J is TRBJ2-2 and V is TRBV7-9, with D perhaps matching TRBD1 (6 bases). V gave up 0 bases and J gave up 6 bases, with 8 bases separating them. The CDR3 runs to 14 residues. In germline, CDR1 is SEHNR, CDR2 FQNEAQ (reference sequence). The CDR3: CASSLAGAPGELFF. The CDR3 bases are TGTGCCAGCAGCTTAGCGGGGGCCCCCGGGGAGCTGTTTTTT.

The sample holds a few counts of this clonotype. The chain couples TRBV12-3 or TRBV12-4 to TRBJ2-7; 8 bases line up with TRBD1. The CDR3 covers 14 residues. V was clipped by 8 bases and J by 0 bases; unmatched bases: 6. CDR3 loop: CASAGQGFSYEQYF. CDR3 DNA: TGTGCCAGCGCCGGACAGGGTTTCTCCTACGAGCAGTACTTC.

This rearrangement joins TRBV7-9 to TRBJ2-7, with D maybe TRBD1 (6 bases). Trimming removed 4 bases at V and 9 bases at J, with 16 bases between. CDR1 and CDR2 from the germline V gene are SEHNR and FQNEAQ (reference sequence). This CDR3 comprises 13 residues. This chain's CDR3 is CASSSPGGEVQYF. The CDR3 nucleotides are TGTGCCAGCAGCTCCCCTGGGGGCGAGGTGCAGTACTTC.

This clonotype has a handful of counts. The rearrangement joins TRBV7-9 to TRBJ1-1; no reliable D call. CDR1 SEHNR and CDR2 FQNEAQ come from the germline V gene (reference sequence). Deletions cut 5 bases from V and 7 bases from J, with 11 bases between. The CDR3 totals 12 residues. CDR3 sequence: CASSPPTFEAFF. CDR3 bases: TGTGCCAGCAGCCCCCCGACGTTTGAAGCTTTCTTT.

In this sample, this clonotype turned up a few times. J is TRBJ2-3 and V is TRBV28, with 7 nucleotides matching TRBD2. V was clipped by 5 bases and J by 3 bases; unmatched bases: 8. Germline loops: CDR1 MDHEN, CDR2 SYDVKM. The CDR3 is 15 residues long. The CDR3 region is CASSRGQGGTDTQYF. Written as DNA, the CDR3 is TGTGCCAGCAGTCGCGGGCAGGGAGGGACAGATACGCAGTATTTT. The variable domain in full, completed from reference TRBV28 and TRBJ2-3, reads DVKVTQSSRYLVKRTGEKVFLECVQDMDHENMFWYRQDPGLGLRLIYFSYDVKMKEKGDIPEGYSVSREKKERFSLILESASTNQTSMYLCASSRGQGGTDTQYFGPGTRLTVL.

The J gene is TRBJ1-1, the V gene TRBV3-1, with D possibly TRBD1 on 5 matching bases. Per the germline V gene, CDR1 is LGHDT and CDR2 is YNNKEL (reference sequence). V was shortened by 0 bases and J by 8 bases, with 10 bases between the two germline ends. This CDR3 contains 13 residues. CDR3 in amino acids: CASSQDEGTEAFF. CDR3 DNA: TGTGCCAGCAGCCAAGATGAGGGGACCGAAGCTTTCTTT.

V is TRBV6-5 and J is TRBJ1-6; no firm D call. Deletions cut 1 base from V and 0 bases from J, with 7 bases between. Germline V CDR1 and CDR2: MNHEY, SVGAGI. This CDR3 spans 16 amino acids. The DNA of the CDR3 is TGTGCCAGCAGTTACTGGGCCATCTCCTATAATTCACCCCTCCACTTT. Amino acid sequence: CASSYWAISYNSPLHF.

This chain connects TRBV20-1 to TRBJ2-4; D remains unclear. This CDR3 region has 13 residues. Trimming shortened V by 0 bases and J by 2 bases, and 5 bases separated the two germline ends. CDR1 and CDR2 from the germline V gene are DFQATT and SNEGSKA (reference sequence). As DNA, the CDR3 is TGCAGTGCTAGAGAGTTGACCAAAAACATTCAGTACTTC. It translates to CSARELTKNIQYF.

This rearrangement joins TRBV5-1 to TRBJ2-7; D could derive from TRBD1 or TRBD2 (5 bases each). Per germline, CDR1 SGHRS and CDR2 YFSETQ. The CDR3 covers 15 residues. V was cut by 5 bases and J by 1 base, with 16 bases left in between. This CDR3 reads CASRTFGDLSYEQYF. The CDR3 bases are TGCGCCAGCAGGACGTTCGGGGACCTATCCTACGAGCAGTACTTC.

This clonotype was found a few times. This chain joins TRBV6-5 and TRBJ2-3; 10 nucleotides match TRBD1. J was trimmed by 1 base and V by 0 bases; bases with no gene match: 7. Germline V gene lookup returns CDR1 MNHEY and CDR2 SVGAGI. This CDR3 contains 18 residues. CDR3 sequence (DNA): TGTGCCAGCAGTTACTCCCGACTAGGACAGGGGGGCACAGATACGCAGTATTTT. Protein product: CASSYSRLGQGGTDTQYF.